This is a list of T cell receptor beta chains from one sample in a study of blood T cell repertoires in COVID-19. Sequencing used immunoSEQ multiplex PCR; TCRdb keeps in-frame clones, though not all of them. The table has 100,000 to 150,000 clones, about 88% seen once. Input material: peripheral blood. Source of these receptors: a woman at least 80 years old with acute or convalescent COVID-19. CDR3s include the opening cysteine and the closing phenylalanine or tryptophan. D genes are given only for firm matches. The listing skips clone size in some rows; elsewhere it reads once, few, many or a size class.

J | V | size | D | CDR3 | DNA
TRBJ2-3 | TRBV7-2 | . | . | CASSLGFQDTQYF | TGTGCCAGCAGCTTAGGCTTTCAGGATACGCAGTATTTT
TRBJ2-3 | TRBV6-5 | . | . | CASSYKAGGTDTQYF | TGTGCCAGCAGTTACAAGGCAGGGGGCACAGATACGCAGTATTTT
TRBJ1-2 | TRBV30 | once | TRBD1 | CAWSGQGYGYTF | TGTGCCTGGAGTGGACAGGGTTATGGCTACACCTTC
TRBJ2-7 | TRBV7-9 | . | TRBD2 | CASSRQLAGGQLYEQYF | TGTGCCAGCAGCCGACAACTAGCGGGAGGTCAACTCTACGAGCAGTACTTC
TRBJ2-1 | TRBV7-8 | . | . | CASSFAMEQFF | TGTGCCAGCAGCTTCGCTATGGAGCAGTTCTTC
TRBJ1-1 | TRBV4-3 | . | . | CASSQDRGLNTEAFF | TGCGCCAGCAGCCAAGACAGAGGATTGAACACTGAAGCTTTCTTT
TRBJ1-3 | TRBV4-1 | . | TRBD1 | CASSQVFTGGFSGNTIYF | TGCGCCAGCAGCCAGGTCTTTACAGGGGGCTTCTCTGGAAACACCATATATTTT
TRBJ1-3 | TRBV5-1 | . | TRBD1 | CASSLTFSGGADGNTIYF | TGCGCCAGCAGCTTGACCTTCTCAGGGGGCGCGGACGGAAACACCATATATTTT
TRBJ2-7 | TRBV30 | . | TRBD1 | CAGTGGHEQYF | TGTGCCGGGACAGGGGGCCACGAGCAGTACTTC
TRBJ1-2 | TRBV10-1 | . | . | CASSSDINYGYTF | TGCGCCAGCAGTTCCGACATTAACTATGGCTACACCTTC
TRBJ2-3 | TRBV9 | . | . | CASSVEGRTDTQYF | TGTGCCAGCAGCGTAGAGGGGAGGACAGATACGCAGTATTTT
TRBJ1-4 | TRBV9 | . | TRBD1 | CASSAAGTGEGKLFF | TGTGCCAGCAGCGCCGCCGGGACAGGGGAAGGAAAACTGTTTTTT
TRBJ1-2 | TRBV18 | . | . | CASSPSGSYGYTF | TGTGCCAGCTCACCATCAGGGTCCTATGGCTACACCTTC
TRBJ2-4 | TRBV6-2/TRBV6-3 | . | TRBD1 | CASSLRQGAGNIQYF | TGTGCCAGCAGTCTACGACAGGGGGCCGGAAACATTCAGTACTTC
TRBJ2-5 | TRBV19 | . | . | CASSQLGGSQETQYF | TGTGCCAGTAGTCAGCTGGGGGGTTCACAAGAGACCCAGTACTTC